The sequence of this T cell receptor (beta chain) was determined in a study of identical twins. Study-level results: Analyses of zero insertions could, in part, be confounded by invariant MAIT and iNKT cells.

TCRdb redid the calling of the 5' RACE reads with MiXCR, one entry per CDR3 protein. Among around 490,000 distinct CDR3 sequences listed, around 22% were seen once. This clonotype was counted only a few times. The antigen is not known. CDR3 length: 14 residues. Germline CDR1 is ENHRY and CDR2 is SYGVKD. V lost 1 base and J 8 bases, leaving 11 bases between the germline ends. The sample also formed part of further work on yellow fever vaccine responses in identical twins.

This chain links TRBV10-3 with TRBJ2-2; D not resolved. The clonotype comes from a woman aged 18-29 years in good health. Sequencing was carried out using CD4+ T cells sorted from blood. CDR3 DNA sequence: TGTGCCATCAGTGAGTTCCCCGGCCGGGGGGAGCTGTTTTTT. Its protein is CAISEFPGRGELFF.